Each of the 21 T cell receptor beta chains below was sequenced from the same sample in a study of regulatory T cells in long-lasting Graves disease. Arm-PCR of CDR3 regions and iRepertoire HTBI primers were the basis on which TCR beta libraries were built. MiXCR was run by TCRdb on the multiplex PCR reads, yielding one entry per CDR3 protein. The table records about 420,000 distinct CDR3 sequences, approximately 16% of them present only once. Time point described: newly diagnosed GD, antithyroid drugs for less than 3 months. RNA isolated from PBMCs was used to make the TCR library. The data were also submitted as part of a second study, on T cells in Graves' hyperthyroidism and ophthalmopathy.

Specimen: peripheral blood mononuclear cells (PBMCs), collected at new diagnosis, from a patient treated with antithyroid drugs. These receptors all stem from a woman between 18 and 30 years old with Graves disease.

This CDR3 reads CAITRQGARENTEAFF. For the CDR3, the DNA is TGTGCCATCACCCGACAGGGGGCAAGGGAGAACACTGAAGCTTTCTTT. The rearrangement links TRBV10-3 to TRBJ1-1; 10 bases map to TRBD1. Germline V gene sequence: CDR1 ENHRY, CDR2 SYGVKD. V lost 7 bases, J lost 1 base, and 9 bases stayed unmatched. The CDR3 sequence is 16 residues long.

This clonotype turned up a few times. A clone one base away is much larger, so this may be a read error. This CDR3 is CACSFSQVEAFF. In nucleotides, the CDR3 is TGTGCCTGCAGTTTTTCCCAGGTCGAAGCTTTCTTT. V and J are TRBV28 and TRBJ1-1, with unresolved D. CDR1 and CDR2 (germline): MDHEN, SYDVKM. The CDR3 extends over 12 amino acids.

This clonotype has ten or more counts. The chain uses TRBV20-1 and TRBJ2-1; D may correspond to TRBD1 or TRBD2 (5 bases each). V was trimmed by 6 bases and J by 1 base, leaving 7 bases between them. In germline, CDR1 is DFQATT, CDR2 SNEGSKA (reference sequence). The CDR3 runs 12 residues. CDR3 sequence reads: CSAEGSYNEQFF. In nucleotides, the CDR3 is TGCAGTGCAGAGGGGTCCTACAATGAGCAGTTCTTC.

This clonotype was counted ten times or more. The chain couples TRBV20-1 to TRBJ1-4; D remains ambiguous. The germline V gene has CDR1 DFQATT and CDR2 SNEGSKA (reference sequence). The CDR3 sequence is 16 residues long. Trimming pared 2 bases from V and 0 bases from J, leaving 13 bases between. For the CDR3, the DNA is TGCAGTGCTAGACCCACCCCCCGGGCAACTAATGAAAAACTGTTTTTT. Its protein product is CSARPTPRATNEKLFF.

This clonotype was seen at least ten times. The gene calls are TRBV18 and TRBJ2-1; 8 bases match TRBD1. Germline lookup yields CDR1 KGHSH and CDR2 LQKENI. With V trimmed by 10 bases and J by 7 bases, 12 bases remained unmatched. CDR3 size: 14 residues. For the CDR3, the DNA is TGTGCCACCTTGAGGACAGGGTTTGAGAATGAGCAGTTCTTC. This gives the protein CATLRTGFENEQFF.

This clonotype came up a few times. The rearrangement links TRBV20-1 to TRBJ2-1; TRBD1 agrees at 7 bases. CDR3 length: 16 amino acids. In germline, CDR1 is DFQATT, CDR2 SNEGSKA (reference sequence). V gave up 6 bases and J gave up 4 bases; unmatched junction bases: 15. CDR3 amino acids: CSAARADRSIYNEQFF. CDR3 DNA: TGCAGTGCAGCGAGAGCGGACAGGTCCATTTACAATGAGCAGTTCTTC.

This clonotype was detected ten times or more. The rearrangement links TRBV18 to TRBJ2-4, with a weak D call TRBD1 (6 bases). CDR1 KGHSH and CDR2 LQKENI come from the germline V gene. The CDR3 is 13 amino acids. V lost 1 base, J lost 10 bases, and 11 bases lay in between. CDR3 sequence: CASSPQTGNIQYF. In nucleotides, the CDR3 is TGTGCCAGCTCACCACAAACAGGGAATATTCAGTACTTC.

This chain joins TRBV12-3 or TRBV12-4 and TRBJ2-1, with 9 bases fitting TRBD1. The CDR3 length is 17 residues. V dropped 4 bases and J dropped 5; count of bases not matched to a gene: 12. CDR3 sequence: CASSSQAAGQGNNEQFF. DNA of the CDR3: TGTGCCAGCAGTTCACAAGCGGCGGGACAGGGAAACAATGAGCAGTTCTTC.

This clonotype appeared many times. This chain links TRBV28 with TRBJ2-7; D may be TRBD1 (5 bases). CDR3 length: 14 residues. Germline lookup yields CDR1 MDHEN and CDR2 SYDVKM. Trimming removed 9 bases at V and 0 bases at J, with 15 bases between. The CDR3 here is CASLEQGSSYEQYF. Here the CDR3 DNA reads TGTGCCAGTTTGGAGCAGGGAAGCTCCTACGAGCAGTACTTC.

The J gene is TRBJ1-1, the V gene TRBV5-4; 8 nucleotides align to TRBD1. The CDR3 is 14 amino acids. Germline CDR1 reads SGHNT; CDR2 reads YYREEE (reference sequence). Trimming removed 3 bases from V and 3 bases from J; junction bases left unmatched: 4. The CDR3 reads CASSSGQEYTEAFF. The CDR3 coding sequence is TGTGCCAGCAGCTCGGGACAGGAGTACACTGAAGCTTTCTTT.

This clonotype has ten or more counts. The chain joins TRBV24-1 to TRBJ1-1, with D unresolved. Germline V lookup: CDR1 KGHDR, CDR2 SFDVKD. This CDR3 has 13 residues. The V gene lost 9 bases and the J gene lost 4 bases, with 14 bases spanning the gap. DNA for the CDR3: TGTGCCACCCGCTCTCGACCGACCACTGAAGCTTTCTTT. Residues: CATRSRPTTEAFF.

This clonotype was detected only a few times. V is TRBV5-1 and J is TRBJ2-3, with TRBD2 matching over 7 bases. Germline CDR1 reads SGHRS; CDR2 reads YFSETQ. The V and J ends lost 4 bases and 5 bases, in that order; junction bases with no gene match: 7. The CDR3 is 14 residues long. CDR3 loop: CASSVAGAVDTQYF. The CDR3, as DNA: TGCGCCAGCAGCGTGGCGGGAGCAGTAGATACGCAGTATTTT.

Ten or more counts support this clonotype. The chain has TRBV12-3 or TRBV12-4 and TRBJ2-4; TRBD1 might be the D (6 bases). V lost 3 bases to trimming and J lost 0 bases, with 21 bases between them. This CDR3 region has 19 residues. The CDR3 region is CASSFPLTTGRRAKNIQYF. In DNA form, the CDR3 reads TGTGCCAGCAGTTTCCCCCTAACGACAGGCCGGAGAGCCAAAAACATTCAGTACTTC.

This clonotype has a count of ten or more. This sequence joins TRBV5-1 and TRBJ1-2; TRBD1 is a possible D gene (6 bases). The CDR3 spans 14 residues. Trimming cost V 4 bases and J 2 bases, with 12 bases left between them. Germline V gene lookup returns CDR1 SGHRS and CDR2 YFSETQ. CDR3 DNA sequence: TGCGCCAGCAGCCCGGACGGGACAAACTATGGCTACACCTTC. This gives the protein CASSPDGTNYGYTF.

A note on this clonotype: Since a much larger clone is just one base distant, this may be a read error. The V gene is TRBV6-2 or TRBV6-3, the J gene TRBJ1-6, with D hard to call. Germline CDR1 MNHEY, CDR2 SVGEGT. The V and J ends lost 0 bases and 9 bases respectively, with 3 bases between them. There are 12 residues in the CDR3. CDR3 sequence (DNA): TGTGCCAGCAGTTACTCGACTTCACCCCTCCACTTT. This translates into CASSYSTSPLHF.

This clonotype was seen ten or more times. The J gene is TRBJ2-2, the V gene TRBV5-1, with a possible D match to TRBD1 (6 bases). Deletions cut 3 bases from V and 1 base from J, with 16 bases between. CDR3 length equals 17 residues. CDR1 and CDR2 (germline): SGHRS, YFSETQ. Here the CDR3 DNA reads TGCGCCAGCAGCTGGACCGGGACAAGGGGGAACACCGGGGAGCTGTTTTTT. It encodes CASSWTGTRGNTGELFF.

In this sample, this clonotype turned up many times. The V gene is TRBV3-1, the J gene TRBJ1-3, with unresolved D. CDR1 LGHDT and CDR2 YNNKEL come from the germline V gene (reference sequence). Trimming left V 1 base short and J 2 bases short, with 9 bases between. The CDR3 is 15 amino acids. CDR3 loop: CASSQGTLAGNTIYF. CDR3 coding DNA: TGTGCCAGCAGCCAAGGAACCCTGGCTGGAAACACCATATATTTT.

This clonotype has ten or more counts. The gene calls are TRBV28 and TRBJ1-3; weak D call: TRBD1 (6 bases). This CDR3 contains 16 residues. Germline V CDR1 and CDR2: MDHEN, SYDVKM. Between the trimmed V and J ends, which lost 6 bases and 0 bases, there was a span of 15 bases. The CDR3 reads CASRKTGRFSGNTIYF. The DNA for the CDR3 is TGTGCCAGCAGGAAGACAGGTCGATTCTCTGGAAACACCATATATTTT.

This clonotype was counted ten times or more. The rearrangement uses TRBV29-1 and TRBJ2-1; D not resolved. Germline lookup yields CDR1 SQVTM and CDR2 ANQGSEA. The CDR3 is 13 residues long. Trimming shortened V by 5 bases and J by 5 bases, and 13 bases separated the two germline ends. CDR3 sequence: CSVLLANDNEQFF. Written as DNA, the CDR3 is TGCAGCGTTCTATTAGCCAACGACAATGAGCAGTTCTTC.

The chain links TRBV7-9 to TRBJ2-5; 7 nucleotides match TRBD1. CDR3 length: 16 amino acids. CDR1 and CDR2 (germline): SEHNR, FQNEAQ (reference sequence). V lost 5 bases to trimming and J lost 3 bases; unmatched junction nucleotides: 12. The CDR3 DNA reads TGTGCCAGCAGCACTCGAGTTGCGACAGGGAAAGAGACCCAGTACTTC. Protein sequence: CASSTRVATGKETQYF.

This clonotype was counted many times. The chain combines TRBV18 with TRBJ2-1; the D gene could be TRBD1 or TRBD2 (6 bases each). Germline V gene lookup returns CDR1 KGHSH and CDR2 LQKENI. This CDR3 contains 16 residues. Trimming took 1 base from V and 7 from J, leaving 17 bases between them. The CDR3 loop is CASSPRSGGVMNEQFF. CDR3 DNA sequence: TGTGCCAGCTCACCACGGTCCGGGGGCGTGATGAATGAGCAGTTCTTC.